This TCR beta chain was captured in a study of T cells in Graves' hyperthyroidism and ophthalmopathy. Whole-study context: Before any treatment, at initial diagnosis, peripheral blood was collected. Notes on the study in general: Ophthalmopathy and stable hyperthyroidism were told apart by a 13 V-J model.

This clonotype has a count of ten or more. Its cognate antigen is unknown. There were TCR beta CDR3 regions amplified from RNA transcripts. Researchers ran a first-round RT-PCR on the TCR CDR3 using the HTBI primer set. TCRdb reprocessed the multiplex PCR reads with MiXCR, giving one entry per CDR3 protein. Counted here are about 420,000 distinct CDR3 sequences, less than 20% occurring once; the ten biggest clones make up roughly 14%. The V end lost 3 bases, the J end lost 1 base, and 9 bases lay between the germline ends. CDR1 is MDHEN and CDR2 is SYDVKM in the germline V gene. CDR3 length: 14 residues.

The receptor comes from a woman between 18 and 29 years old with Graves' hyperthyroidism. Material for sequencing was blood. This chain links TRBV28 with TRBJ1-1; no reliable D call. In DNA form, the CDR3 reads TGTGCCAGCAGTTTCCTAGGGCAGAACACTGAAGCTTTCTTT. Translation gives CASSFLGQNTEAFF.